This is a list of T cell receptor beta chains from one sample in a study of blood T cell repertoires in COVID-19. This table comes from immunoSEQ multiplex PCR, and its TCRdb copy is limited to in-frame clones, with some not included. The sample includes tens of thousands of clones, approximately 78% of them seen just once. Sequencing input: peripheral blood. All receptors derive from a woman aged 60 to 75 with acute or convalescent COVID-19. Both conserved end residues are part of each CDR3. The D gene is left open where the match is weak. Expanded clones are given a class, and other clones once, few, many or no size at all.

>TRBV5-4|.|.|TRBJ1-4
TGTGCCAGCAGCCTAGACAGGAGCGATGAAAAACTGTTTTTT
CASSLDRSDEKLFF
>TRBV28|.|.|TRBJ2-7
TGTGCCACCTACCCAGGGTCTAGCTCCTACGAGCAGTACTTC
CATYPGSSSYEQYF
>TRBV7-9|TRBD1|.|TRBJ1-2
TGTGCCAGCAGCCGACAGGGGGCCTATGGCTACACCTTC
CASSRQGAYGYTF
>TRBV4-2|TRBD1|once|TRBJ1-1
TGTGCCAGCAGCCAAGACGTAGACAGGGCGACTGAAGCTTTCTTT
CASSQDVDRATEAFF
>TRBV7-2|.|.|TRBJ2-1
TGTGCCAGCAGCCAACGGGACACCTACAATGAGCAGTTCTTC
CASSQRDTYNEQFF
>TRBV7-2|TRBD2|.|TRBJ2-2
TGTGCCAGCAGCTTATCACGGGGGGGCACCGGGGAGCTGTTTTTT
CASSLSRGGTGELFF
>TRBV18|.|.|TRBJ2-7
TGTGCCAGCTCACCACCCAACGAGCCAAAGCAGTACTTC
CASSPPNEPKQYF
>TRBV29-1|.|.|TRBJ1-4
TGCAGCGTTGAACCAGAGGGTGAAAAACTGTTTTTT
CSVEPEGEKLFF
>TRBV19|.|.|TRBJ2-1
TGTGCCAGTAGTATGGGAGGATCGCATGAGCAGTTCTTC
CASSMGGSHEQFF
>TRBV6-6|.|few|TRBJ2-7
TGTGCCAGCAGTTTATTAAACTACGAGCAGTACTTC
CASSLLNYEQYF
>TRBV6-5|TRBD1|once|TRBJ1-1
TGTGCCAGCAGTTACTCGGGGACAGGGTTTACTGAAGCTTTCTTT
CASSYSGTGFTEAFF
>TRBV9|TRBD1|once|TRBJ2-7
TGTGCCAGCAGCGTAGGTCAACAGGGGCTCTACGAGCAGTACTTC
CASSVGQQGLYEQYF
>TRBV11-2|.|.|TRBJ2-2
TGTGCCAGCAGCCACAGGGTGAACACCGGGGAGCTGTTTTTT
CASSHRVNTGELFF
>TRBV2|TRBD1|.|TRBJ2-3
TGTGCCAGCAGTGTACCGACAGGGGCTCTAACCACAGATACGCAGTATTTT
CASSVPTGALTTDTQYF
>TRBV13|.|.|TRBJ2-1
TGTGCCAGCAGCTCCTTCGGGGGGACAGGAGTGATCAATGAGCAGTTCTTC
CASSSFGGTGVINEQFF
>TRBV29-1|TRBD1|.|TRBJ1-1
TGCAGCGGTGACAGGGCGCAAATGAACACTGAAGCTTTCTTT
CSGDRAQMNTEAFF
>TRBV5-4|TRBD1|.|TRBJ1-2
TGTGCCAGCAGCATCCCGACAGGGGGCGACTATGGCTACACCTTC
CASSIPTGGDYGYTF